This T cell receptor (beta chain) was obtained from a study of CD8 T cells in ankylosing spondylitis. Library preparation for TCR beta used quantitative 5'-RACE with molecular barcodes. TCRdb independently ran MiXCR on the 5' RACE reads; one entry per CDR3 protein. The sample includes about 330,000 distinct CDR3 sequences, 6.5% to 10% of them seen just once. Only a few counts were recorded for this clonotype. The antigen is undetermined. V was clipped by 6 bases and J by 1 base, with 9 bases between them. The CDR3 spans 12 residues. CDR1 is DFQATT, CDR2 SNEGSKA, per germline (reference sequence). Notes on the study in general: Certain motif variants had earlier been reported in reactive arthritis synovial fluid and blood. Disease-linked clones reportedly concentrated significantly in matched ankylosing spondylitis synovial fluid. Blood of patients with ankylosing spondylitis appeared to be characterized by a TCR beta motif of eight highly homologous variants. CD8+ by phenotype, disease-linked clones were relatively rare in peripheral blood.

The sample taken for sequencing was blood, either unsorted or a sorted T cell fraction (not recorded which). This chain connects TRBV20-1 to TRBJ1-1; D is undetermined. The receptor comes from a male donor with ankylosing spondylitis. The CDR3 reads CSAWRPNTEAFF. CDR3 bases: TGCAGTGCGTGGAGGCCGAACACTGAAGCTTTCTTT.